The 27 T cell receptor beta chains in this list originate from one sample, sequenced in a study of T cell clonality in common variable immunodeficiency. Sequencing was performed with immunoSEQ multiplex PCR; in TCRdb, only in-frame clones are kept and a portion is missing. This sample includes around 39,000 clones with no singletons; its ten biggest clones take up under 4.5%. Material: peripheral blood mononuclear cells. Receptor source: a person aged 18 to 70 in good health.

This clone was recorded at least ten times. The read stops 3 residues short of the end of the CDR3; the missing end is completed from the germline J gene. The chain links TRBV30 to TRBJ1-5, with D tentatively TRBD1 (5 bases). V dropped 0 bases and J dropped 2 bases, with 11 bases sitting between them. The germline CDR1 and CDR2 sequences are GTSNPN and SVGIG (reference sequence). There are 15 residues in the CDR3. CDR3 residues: CAWSVYGGGNQPQHF. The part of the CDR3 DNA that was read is TGTGCCTGGAGTGTATACGGAGGGGGCAATCAGCCC.

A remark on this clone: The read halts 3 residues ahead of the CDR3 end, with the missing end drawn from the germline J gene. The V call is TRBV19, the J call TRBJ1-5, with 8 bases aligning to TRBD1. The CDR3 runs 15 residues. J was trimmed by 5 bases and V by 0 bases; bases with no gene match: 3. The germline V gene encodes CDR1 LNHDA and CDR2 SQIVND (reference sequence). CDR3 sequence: CASSIEGRGHQPQHF. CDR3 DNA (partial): TGTGCCAGTAGTATAGAAGGCAGGGGGCATCAGCCC.

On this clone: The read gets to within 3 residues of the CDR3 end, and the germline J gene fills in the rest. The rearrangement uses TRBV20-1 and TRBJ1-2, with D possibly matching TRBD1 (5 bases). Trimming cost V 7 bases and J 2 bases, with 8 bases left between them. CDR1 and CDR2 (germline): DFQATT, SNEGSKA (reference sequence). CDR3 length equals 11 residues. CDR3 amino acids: CSVGGNYGYTF. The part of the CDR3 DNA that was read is TGCAGTGTCGGGGGGAACTATGGC.

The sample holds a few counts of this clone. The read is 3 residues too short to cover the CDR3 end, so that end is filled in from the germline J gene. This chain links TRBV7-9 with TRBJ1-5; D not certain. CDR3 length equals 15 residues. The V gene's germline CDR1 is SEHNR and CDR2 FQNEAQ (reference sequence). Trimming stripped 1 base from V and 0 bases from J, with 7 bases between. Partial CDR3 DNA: TGTGCCAGCAGCTTAGATGTGTATAGCAATCAGCCC. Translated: CASSLDVYSNQP. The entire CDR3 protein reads CASSLDVYSNQPQHF.

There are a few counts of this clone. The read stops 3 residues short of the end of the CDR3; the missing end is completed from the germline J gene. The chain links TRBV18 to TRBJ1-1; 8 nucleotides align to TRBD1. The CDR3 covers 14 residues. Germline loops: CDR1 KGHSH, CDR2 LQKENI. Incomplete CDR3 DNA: TGTGCCAGCTCACCTAGGACAGGGATAGATACG. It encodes CASSPRTGIDT. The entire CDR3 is CASSPRTGIDTAFF.

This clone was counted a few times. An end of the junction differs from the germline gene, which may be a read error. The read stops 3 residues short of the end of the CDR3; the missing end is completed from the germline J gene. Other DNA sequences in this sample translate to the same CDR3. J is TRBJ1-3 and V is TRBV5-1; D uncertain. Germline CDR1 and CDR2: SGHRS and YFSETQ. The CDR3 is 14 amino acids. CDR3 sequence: CASSLRGGGNTIYF. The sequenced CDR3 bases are TGCGCCAGCAGCTTGCGGGGAGGTGGAAACACA. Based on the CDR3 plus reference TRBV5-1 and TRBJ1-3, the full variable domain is KAGVTQTPRYLIKTRGQQVTLSCSPISGHRSVSWYQQTPGQGLQFLFEYFSETQRNKGNFPGRFSGRQFSNSRSEMNVSTLELGDSALYLCASSLRGGGNTIYFGEGSWLTVV.

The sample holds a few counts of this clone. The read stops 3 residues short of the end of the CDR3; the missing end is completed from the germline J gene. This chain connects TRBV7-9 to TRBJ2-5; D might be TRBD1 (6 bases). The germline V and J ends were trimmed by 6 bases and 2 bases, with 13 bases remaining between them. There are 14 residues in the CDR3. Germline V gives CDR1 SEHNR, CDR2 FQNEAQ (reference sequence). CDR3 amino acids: CASRHWTDQETQYF. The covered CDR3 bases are TGTGCCAGCAGACATTGGACAGATCAAGAGACC.

CDR3 DNA (partial): TGTGCCAGCAGCCCAAGTTATAGCAATCAGCCG. Translation gives CASSPSYSNQP. In full, the CDR3 reads CASSPSYSNQPQYF. The V and J genes are TRBV7-9 and TRBJ2-3; D unclear. Read sequence stops 3 residues before the CDR3 end, and the germline J gene provides the missing end. Germline V lookup: CDR1 SEHNR, CDR2 FQNEAQ (reference sequence). The CDR3 has 14 residues.

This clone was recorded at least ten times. CDR3 in amino acids: CASSLGIMAGDSPLHF. The covered CDR3 bases are TGCGCCAGCAGCTTGGGTATAATGGCGGGGGATTCACCC. The V and J genes are TRBV5-1 and TRBJ1-6; a weak D match, TRBD1 (5 bases). The read stops 3 residues short of the end of the CDR3; the missing end is completed from the germline J gene. Trimming left V 0 bases short and J 8 bases short, with 15 bases between. CDR3 size: 16 residues. CDR1 and CDR2 (germline): SGHRS, YFSETQ.

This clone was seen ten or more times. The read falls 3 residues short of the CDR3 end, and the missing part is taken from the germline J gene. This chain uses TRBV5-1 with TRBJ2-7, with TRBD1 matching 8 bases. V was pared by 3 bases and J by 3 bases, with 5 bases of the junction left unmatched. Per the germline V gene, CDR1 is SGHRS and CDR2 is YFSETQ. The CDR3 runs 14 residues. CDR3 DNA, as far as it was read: TGCGCCAGCAGCTCCCGGACAGGGTTCTACGAG. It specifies CASSSRTGFYE. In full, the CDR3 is CASSSRTGFYEQYF.

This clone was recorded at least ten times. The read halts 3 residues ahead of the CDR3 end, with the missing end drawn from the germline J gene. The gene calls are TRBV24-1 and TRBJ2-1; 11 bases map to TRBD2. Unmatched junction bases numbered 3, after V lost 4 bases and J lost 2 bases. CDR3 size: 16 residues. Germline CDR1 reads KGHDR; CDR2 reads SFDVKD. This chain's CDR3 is CATSDPSGGTYNEQFF. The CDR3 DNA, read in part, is TGTGCCACCAGTGACCCTAGCGGGGGGACCTACAATGAG.

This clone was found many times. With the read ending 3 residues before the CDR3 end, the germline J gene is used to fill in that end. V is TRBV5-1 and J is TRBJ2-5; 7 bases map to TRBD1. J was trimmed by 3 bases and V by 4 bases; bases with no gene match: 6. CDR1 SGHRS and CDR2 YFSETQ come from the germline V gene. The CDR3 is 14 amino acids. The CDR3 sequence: CASSPRQGEETQYF. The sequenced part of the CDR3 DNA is TGCGCCAGCAGCCCAAGACAGGGCGAAGAGACC.

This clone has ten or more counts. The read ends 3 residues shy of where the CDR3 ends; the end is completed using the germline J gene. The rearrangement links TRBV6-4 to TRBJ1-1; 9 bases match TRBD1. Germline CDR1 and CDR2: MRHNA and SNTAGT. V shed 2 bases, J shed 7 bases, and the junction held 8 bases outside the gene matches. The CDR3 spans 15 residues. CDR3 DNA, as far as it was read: TGTGCCAGCAGTGACACGTACAGGGGGCTCAGTGAA. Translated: CASSDTYRGLSE. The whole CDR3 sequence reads CASSDTYRGLSEAFF.

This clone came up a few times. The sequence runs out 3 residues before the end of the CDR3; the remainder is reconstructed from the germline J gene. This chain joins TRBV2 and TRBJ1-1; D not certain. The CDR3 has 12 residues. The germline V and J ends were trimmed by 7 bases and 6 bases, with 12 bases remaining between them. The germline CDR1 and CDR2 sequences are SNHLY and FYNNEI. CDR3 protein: CASNAGSPEAFF. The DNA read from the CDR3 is TGTGCCAGCAATGCGGGGAGTCCTGAA.

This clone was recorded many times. CDR3 sequence reads: CASSLAGRGELFF. Partial CDR3 DNA: TGTGCCAGCAGCTTAGCGGGCCGAGGGGAG. The rearrangement uses TRBV7-2 and TRBJ2-2; D is uncertain. The read gets to within 3 residues of the CDR3 end, and the germline J gene fills in the rest. Germline lookup yields CDR1 SGHTA and CDR2 FQGNSA. V lost 0 bases and J 8 bases, leaving 7 bases between the germline ends. The CDR3 spans 13 residues.

The sequenced CDR3 bases are TGTGCCAGCTCGCTGGACACGGCCTACGAC. Its translation is CASSLDTAYD. The CDR3 in its entirety is CASSLDTAYDYTF. V and J are TRBV18 and TRBJ1-2, with D possibly matching TRBD1 (5 bases). Coverage ceases 3 residues before the CDR3 finishes, and the germline J gene fills in the end. This CDR3 has 13 amino acids. Germline loops: CDR1 KGHSH, CDR2 LQKENI.

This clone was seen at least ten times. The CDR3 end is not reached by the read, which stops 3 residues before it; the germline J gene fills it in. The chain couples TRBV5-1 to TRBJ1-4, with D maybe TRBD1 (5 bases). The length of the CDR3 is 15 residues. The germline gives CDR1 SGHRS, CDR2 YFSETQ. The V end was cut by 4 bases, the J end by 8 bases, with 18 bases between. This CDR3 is CASSLKATGGEKLFF. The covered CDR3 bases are TGCGCCAGCAGCCTGAAGGCCACCGGGGGGGAAAAA.

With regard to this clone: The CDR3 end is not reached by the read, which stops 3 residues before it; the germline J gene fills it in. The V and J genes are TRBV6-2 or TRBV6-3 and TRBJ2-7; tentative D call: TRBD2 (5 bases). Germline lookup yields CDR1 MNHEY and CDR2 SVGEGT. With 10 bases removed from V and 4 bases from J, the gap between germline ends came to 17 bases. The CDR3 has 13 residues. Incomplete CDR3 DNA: TGTGCCACCTCAACTAGTATGGGGTACGAG. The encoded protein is CATSTSMGYE. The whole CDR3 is CATSTSMGYEQYF.

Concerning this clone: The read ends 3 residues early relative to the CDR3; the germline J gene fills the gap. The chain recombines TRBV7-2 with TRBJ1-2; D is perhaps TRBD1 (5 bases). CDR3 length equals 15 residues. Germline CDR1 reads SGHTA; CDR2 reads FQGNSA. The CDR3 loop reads CASSPDRGASYDYTF. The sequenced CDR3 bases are TGTGCCAGCAGCCCCGACAGAGGAGCCTCCTACGAC.

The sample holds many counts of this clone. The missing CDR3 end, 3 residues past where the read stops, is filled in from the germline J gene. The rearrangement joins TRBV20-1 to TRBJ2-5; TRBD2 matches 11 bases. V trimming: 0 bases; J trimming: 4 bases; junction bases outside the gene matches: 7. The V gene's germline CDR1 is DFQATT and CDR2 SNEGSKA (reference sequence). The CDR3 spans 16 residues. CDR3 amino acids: CSARDNSGGVGETQYF. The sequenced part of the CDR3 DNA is TGCAGTGCTAGAGATAATAGCGGGGGGGTTGGAGAGACC.

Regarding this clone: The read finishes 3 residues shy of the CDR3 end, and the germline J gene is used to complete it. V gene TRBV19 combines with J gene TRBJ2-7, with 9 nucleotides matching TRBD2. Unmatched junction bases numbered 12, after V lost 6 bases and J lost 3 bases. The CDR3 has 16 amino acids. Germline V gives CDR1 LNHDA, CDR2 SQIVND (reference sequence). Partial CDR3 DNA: TGTGCCAGTAGCCCCCGCCGAGCGGGAGGTATCTACGAG. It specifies CASSPRRAGGIYE. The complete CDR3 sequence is CASSPRRAGGIYEQYF.

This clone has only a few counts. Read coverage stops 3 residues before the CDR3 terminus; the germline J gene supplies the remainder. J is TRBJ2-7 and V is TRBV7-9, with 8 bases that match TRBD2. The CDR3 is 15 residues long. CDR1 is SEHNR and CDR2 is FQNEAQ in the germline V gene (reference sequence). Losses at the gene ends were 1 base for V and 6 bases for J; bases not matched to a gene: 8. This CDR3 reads CASSLVGTRDGEQYF. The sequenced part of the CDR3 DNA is TGTGCCAGCAGCTTAGTCGGGACTAGGGATGGCGAG. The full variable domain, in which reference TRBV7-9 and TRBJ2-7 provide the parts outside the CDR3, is DTGVSQNPRHKITKRGQNVTFRCDPISEHNRLYWYRQTLGQGPEFLTYFQNEAQLEKSRLLSDRFSAERPKGSFSTLEIQRTEQGDSAMYLCASSLVGTRDGEQYFGPGTRLTVT.

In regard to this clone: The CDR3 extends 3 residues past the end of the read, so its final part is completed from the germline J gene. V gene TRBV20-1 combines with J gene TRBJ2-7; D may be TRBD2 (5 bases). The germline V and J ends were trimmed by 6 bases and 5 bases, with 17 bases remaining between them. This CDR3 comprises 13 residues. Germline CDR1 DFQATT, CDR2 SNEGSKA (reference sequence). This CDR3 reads CSAVGRGSDEQYF. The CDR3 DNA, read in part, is TGCAGTGCAGTCGGACGGGGTAGCGACGAG.

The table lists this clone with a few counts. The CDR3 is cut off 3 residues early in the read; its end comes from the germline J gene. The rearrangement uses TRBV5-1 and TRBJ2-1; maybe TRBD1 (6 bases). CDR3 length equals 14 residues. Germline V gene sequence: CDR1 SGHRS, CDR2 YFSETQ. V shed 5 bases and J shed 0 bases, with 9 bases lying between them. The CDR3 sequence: CASRTGISYNEQFF. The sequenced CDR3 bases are TGCGCCAGCAGAACAGGGATCTCCTACAATGAG.

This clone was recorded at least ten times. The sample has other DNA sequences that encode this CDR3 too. The CDR3 sequence is CAWGTGVGNTIYF. The sequenced part of the CDR3 DNA is TGTGCCTGGGGGACAGGGGTTGGAAACACC. The rearrangement uses TRBV30 and TRBJ1-3; 10 bases are shared with TRBD1. The CDR3 extends 3 residues past the end of the read, so its final part is completed from the germline J gene. The length of the CDR3 is 13 residues. Looked up from germline, CDR1 is GTSNPN and CDR2 is SVGIG (reference sequence). Losses at the gene ends were 5 bases for V and 3 bases for J; bases not matched to a gene: 1.

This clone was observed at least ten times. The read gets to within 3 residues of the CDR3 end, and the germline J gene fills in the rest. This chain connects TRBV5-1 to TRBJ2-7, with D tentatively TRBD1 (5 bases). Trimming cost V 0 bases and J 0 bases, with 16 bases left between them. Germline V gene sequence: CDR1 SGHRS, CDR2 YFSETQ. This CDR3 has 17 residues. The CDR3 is CASSLEFRVRGSYEQYF. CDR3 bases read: TGCGCCAGCAGCTTGGAGTTTCGGGTTAGGGGCTCCTACGAG.

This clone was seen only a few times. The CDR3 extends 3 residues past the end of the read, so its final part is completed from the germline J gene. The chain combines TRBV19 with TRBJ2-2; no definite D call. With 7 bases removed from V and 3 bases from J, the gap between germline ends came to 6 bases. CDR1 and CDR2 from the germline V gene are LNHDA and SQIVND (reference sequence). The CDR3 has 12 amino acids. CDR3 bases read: TGTGCCAGTAACGGGTACACCGGGGAG. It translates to CASNGYTGE. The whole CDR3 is CASNGYTGELFF.